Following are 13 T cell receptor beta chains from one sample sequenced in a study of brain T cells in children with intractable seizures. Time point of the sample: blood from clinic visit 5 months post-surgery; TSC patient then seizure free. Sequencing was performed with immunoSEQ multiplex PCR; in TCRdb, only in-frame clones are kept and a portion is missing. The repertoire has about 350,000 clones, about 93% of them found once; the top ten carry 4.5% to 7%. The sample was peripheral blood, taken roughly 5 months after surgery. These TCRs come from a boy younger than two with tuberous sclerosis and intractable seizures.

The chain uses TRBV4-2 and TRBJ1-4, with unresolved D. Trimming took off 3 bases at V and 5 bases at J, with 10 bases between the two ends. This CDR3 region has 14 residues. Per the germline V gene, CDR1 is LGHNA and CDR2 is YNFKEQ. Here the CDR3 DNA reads TGTGCCAGCAGCCAGGCGGACCTAAATGAAAAACTGTTTTTT. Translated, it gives CASSQADLNEKLFF.

CDR3 bases: TGTGCCAGCAGCTTAGCGCTGGCAACCACGGGGATCACTGAAGCTTTCTTT. Protein: CASSLALATTGITEAFF. This chain uses TRBV7-2 with TRBJ1-1; D ambiguous. The CDR3 totals 17 residues. V was clipped by 0 bases and J by 4 bases, with 18 bases between them. From germline, CDR1 is SGHTA and CDR2 FQGNSA.

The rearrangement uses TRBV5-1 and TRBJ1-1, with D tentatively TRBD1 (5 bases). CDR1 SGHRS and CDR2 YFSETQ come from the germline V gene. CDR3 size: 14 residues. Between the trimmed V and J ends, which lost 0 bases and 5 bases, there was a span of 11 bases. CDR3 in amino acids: CASSLGPEGTEAFF. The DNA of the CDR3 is TGCGCCAGCAGCTTGGGGCCCGAGGGGACTGAAGCTTTCTTT.

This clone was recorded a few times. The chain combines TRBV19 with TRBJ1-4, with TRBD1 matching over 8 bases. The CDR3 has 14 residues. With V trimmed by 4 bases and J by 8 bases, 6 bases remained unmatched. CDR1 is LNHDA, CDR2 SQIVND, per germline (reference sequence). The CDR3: CASSTGQEREKLFF. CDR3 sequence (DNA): TGTGCCAGTAGTACGGGACAGGAGAGGGAAAAACTGTTTTTT.

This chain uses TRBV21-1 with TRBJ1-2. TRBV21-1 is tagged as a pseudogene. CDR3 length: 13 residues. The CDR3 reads CASSKVGGYGYTF. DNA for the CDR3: TGTGCCAGCAGCAAAGTGGGAGGTTATGGCTACACCTTC.

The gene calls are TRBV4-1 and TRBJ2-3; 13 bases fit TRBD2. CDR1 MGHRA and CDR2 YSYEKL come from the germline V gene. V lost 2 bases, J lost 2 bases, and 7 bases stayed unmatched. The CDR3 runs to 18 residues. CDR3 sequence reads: CASSQLGLAGVSTDTQYF. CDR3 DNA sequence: TGCGCCAGCAGCCAACTCGGACTAGCGGGAGTTTCCACAGATACGCAGTATTTT.

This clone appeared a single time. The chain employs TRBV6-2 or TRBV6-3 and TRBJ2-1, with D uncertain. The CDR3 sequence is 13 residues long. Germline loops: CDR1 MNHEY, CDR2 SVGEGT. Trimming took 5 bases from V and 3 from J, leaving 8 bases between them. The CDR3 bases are TGTGCCAGCAGTCGCCAAAGCTACAATGAGCAGTTCTTC. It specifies CASSRQSYNEQFF.

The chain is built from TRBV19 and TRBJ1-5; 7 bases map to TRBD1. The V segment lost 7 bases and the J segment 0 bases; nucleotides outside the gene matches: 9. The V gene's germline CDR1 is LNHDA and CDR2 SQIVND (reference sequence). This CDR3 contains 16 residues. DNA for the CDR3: TGTGCCAGTACCGGGGACAGAATACTTAGCAATCAGCCCCAGCATTTT. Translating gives CASTGDRILSNQPQHF.

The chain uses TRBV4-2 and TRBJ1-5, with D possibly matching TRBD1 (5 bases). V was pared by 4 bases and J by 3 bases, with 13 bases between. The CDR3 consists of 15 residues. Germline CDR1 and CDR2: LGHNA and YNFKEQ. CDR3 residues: CASSLLQGSNQPQHF. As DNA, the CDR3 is TGTGCCAGCAGCCTTCTCCAGGGTTCCAATCAGCCCCAGCATTTT.

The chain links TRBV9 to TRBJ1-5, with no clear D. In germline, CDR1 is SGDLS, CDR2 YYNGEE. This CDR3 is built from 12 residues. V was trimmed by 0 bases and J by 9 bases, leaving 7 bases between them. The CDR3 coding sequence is TGTGCCAGCAGCGTAGGGGAAGGGCCCCAGCATTTT. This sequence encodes CASSVGEGPQHF.

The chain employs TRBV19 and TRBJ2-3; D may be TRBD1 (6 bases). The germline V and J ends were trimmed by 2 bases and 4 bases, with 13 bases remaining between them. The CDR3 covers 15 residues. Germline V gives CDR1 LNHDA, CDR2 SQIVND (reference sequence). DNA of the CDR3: TGTGCCAGTAGTATATCACAGGGTCTGGCAGATACGCAGTATTTT. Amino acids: CASSISQGLADTQYF.

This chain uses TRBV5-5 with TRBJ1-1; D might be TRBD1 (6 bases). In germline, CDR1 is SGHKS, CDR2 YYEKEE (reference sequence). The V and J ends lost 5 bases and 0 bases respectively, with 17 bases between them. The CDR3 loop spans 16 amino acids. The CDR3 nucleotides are TGTGCCAGCAGTCTGGGGGGCAGAGTCATGAACACTGAAGCTTTCTTT. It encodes CASSLGGRVMNTEAFF.

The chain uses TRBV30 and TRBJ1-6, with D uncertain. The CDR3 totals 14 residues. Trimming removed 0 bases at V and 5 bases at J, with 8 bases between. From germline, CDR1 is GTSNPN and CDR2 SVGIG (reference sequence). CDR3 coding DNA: TGTGCCTGGAGTGTATACAGTGATAATTCACCCCTCCACTTT. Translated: CAWSVYSDNSPLHF.